Sequencing of this TCR beta chain was carried out in a study of T-cell memory formation after mild COVID-19. Study results and caveats: Specificity for SARS-CoV-2 was not confirmed among the second-wave clones peaking on day 37.

This clonotype was found a few times. The antigen remains undetermined. TCRdb re-called the 5' RACE reads through MiXCR, storing one row per CDR3 protein. The sample has around 300,000 distinct CDR3 sequences, roughly 8% seen once. What was sequenced was PBMCs or a T cell subset sorted from them (not recorded which). The TCR was taken from a man in his late teens or twenties who had mild COVID-19 (a few samples of this study predate the infection). Cell type and time point are not known.

This chain's CDR3 is CSALDRRDTEAFF. CDR3 in DNA: TGCAGCGCCCTGGACAGGCGGGACACTGAAGCTTTCTTT. The J gene is TRBJ1-1, the V gene TRBV29-1, with 7 positions matching TRBD1. Trimming at V came to 7 bases and at J to 3 bases, leaving 8 bases not matched to a gene. This CDR3 comprises 13 residues. Germline V gives CDR1 SQVTM, CDR2 ANQGSEA. Variable domain in full (rest from reference TRBV29-1 and TRBJ1-1): SAVISQKPSRDICQRGTSLTIQCQVDSQVTMMFWYRQQPGQSLTLIATANQGSEATYESGFVIDKFPISRPNLTFSTLTVSNMSPEDSSIYLCSALDRRDTEAFFGQGTRLTVV.